The 31 T cell receptor beta chains in this list originate from one sample, sequenced in a study of shared clonotypes between healthy human individuals. Assay used: immunoSEQ multiplex PCR; TCRdb lists only in-frame clones, some missing. Here the sample spans roughly 2 million clones, just under 95% being singletons. Naive-designated CD8 cells lacked CD45RO, were positively enriched for CCR7, and omitted terminally differentiated effector memory CD45RA+ cells. Sequenced sample: naive CD8+ T cells sorted from blood. The origin of the receptors is a man aged 18 to 30 in good health.

Comments on this clone: This same CDR3 is encoded by further DNA sequences in the sample. V and J are TRBV4-1 and TRBJ2-7; 10 nucleotides align to TRBD1. Trimming removed 2 bases from V and 3 bases from J; junction bases left unmatched: 4. The CDR3 is made up of 15 amino acids. CDR1 is MGHRA and CDR2 is YSYEKL in the germline V gene. The CDR3 spells CASSQSGTGDYEQYF. CDR3 nucleotide sequence: TGCGCCAGCAGCCAAAGCGGGACAGGGGACTACGAGCAGTACTTC.

This clone is a singleton in its sample. The chain has TRBV2 and TRBJ2-1, with TRBD2 matching 12 bases. The V and J ends lost 3 bases and 5 bases, in that order; junction bases with no gene match: 8. Germline CDR1 is SNHLY and CDR2 is FYNNEI. The CDR3 contains 17 residues. Here the CDR3 DNA reads TGTGCCAGCAGTGATTATGGTGGACTAGCGGGACACAATGAGCAGTTCTTC. Its translation: CASSDYGGLAGHNEQFF. Using reference TRBV2 and TRBJ2-1 for the parts outside the CDR3, the full variable domain is EPEVTQTPSHQVTQMGQEVILRCVPISNHLYFYWYRQILGQKVEFLVSFYNNEISEKSEIFDDQFSVERPDGSNFTLKIRSTKLEDSAMYFCASSDYGGLAGHNEQFFGPGTRLTVL.

This sequence joins TRBV28 and TRBJ2-1; no clear D gene. The CDR3 has 18 residues. Germline values: CDR1 MDHEN, CDR2 SYDVKM. Trimming stripped 4 bases from V and 8 bases from J, with 27 bases between. The CDR3 DNA reads TGTGCCAGCAGTTCGAACGCCAAAGACTGGCTACGAGAGGATGAGCAGTTCTTC. Its translation is CASSSNAKDWLREDEQFF.

Comments on this clone: Being one base from a much bigger clone, this may be a read error. Within the sample, other DNA sequences also encode this same CDR3. This chain joins TRBV6-1 and TRBJ2-7; 10 bases map to TRBD1. V gave up 5 bases and J gave up 3 bases; unmatched junction bases: 1. The CDR3 has 13 amino acids. Germline V gene data show CDR1 as MNHNS and CDR2 as SASEGT. CDR3 region: CASSWDRGYEQYF. The DNA of the CDR3 is TGTGCCAGCAGTTGGGACAGGGGCTACGAGCAGTACTTC.

V and J are TRBV19 and TRBJ1-1; no definite D call. This CDR3 is 17 amino acids long. CDR1 is LNHDA and CDR2 is SQIVND in the germline V gene (reference sequence). V lost 6 bases and J 4 bases, leaving 24 bases between the germline ends. CDR3 coding DNA: TGTGCCAGTAGGGCGGAGGGCATTATGTTTGGTAGCACTGAAGCTTTCTTT. Its protein is CASRAEGIMFGSTEAFF.

The chain joins TRBV7-9 to TRBJ2-5; no reliable D call. Looked up from germline, CDR1 is SEHNR and CDR2 is FQNEAQ (reference sequence). CDR3 length: 13 residues. V was cut by 5 bases and J by 1 base, with 8 bases left in between. The CDR3, as DNA: TGTGCCAGCAGCGTAGAAGTCCAAGAGACCCAGTACTTC. Its translation: CASSVEVQETQYF. The full variable domain, completed using reference TRBV7-9 and TRBJ2-5, is DTGVSQNPRHKITKRGQNVTFRCDPISEHNRLYWYRQTLGQGPEFLTYFQNEAQLEKSRLLSDRFSAERPKGSFSTLEIQRTEQGDSAMYLCASSVEVQETQYFGPGTRLLVL.

The chain combines TRBV12-5 with TRBJ2-2; 13 bases line up with TRBD2. CDR3 length equals 16 residues. Germline CDR1 is LGHNT and CDR2 is FRNRAP. V gave up 5 bases and J gave up 3 bases; unmatched junction bases: 3. The CDR3 reads CASGIGLAGDTGELFF. The CDR3, as DNA: TGTGCTAGTGGTATAGGACTAGCGGGAGACACCGGGGAGCTGTTTTTT.

This chain uses TRBV6-1 with TRBJ1-1; TRBD1 is a possible D gene (5 bases). CDR3 length: 14 amino acids. Germline-derived CDR1 and CDR2 are MNHNS and SASEGT. Trimming cost V 3 bases and J 6 bases, with 14 bases left between them. As DNA, the CDR3 is TGTGCCAGCAGTGAGGCAGGGTCGCTCTCTGAAGCTTTCTTT. Translating it yields CASSEAGSLSEAFF.

This chain uses TRBV11-2 with TRBJ1-2, with D possibly TRBD1 on 6 matching bases. The CDR3 runs to 17 residues. Germline-derived CDR1 and CDR2 are SGHAT and FQNNGV. The V gene lost 4 bases and the J gene lost 2 bases, with 20 bases spanning the gap. CDR3 in amino acids: CASSSKLDGQQNYGYTF. DNA of the CDR3: TGTGCCAGCAGCTCGAAATTGGATGGACAGCAAAACTATGGCTACACCTTC.

The rearrangement uses TRBV25-1 and TRBJ2-3, with D perhaps matching TRBD2 (5 bases). In germline, CDR1 is MGHDK, CDR2 SYGVNS. The CDR3 extends over 13 amino acids. Trimming stripped 3 bases from V and 6 bases from J, with 10 bases between. The chain's CDR3 is CASSDGGWDTQYF. The CDR3 region has the DNA TGTGCCAGCAGTGATGGCGGGTGGGATACGCAGTATTTT.

This clone occurred once. The gene calls are TRBV5-3 and TRBJ2-1, with D unresolved. TRBV5-3 is annotated as an ORF whose role is uncertain. With 3 bases removed from V and 0 bases from J, the gap between germline ends came to 10 bases. The CDR3 contains 15 residues. In DNA, the CDR3 is TGTGCCAGAAGCTACGACTCGAGCTCCTACAATGAGCAGTTCTTC. As protein: CARSYDSSSYNEQFF.

The chain is built from TRBV4-1 and TRBJ1-2; D gene unclear. CDR3 length equals 11 residues. Germline CDR1 and CDR2: MGHRA and YSYEKL. The V and J ends lost 0 bases and 8 bases respectively, with 4 bases between them. CDR3 sequence (DNA): TGCGCCAGCAGCCAAGATGACGGCTACACCTTC. This translates into CASSQDDGYTF.

The J gene is TRBJ2-4, the V gene TRBV13; 8 bases align to TRBD1. After removal of 5 bases from V and 4 bases from J, the junction contained 7 bases not matched to a gene. In germline, CDR1 is PRHDT, CDR2 FYEKMQ (reference sequence). The CDR3 has 15 amino acids. The CDR3 loop is CASSPGQGIKNIQYF. CDR3 in DNA: TGTGCCAGCAGCCCAGGACAGGGTATAAAAAACATTCAGTACTTC.

V usage is TRBV7-8 and J usage is TRBJ2-5; the D is unclear. V lost 1 base to trimming and J lost 5 bases, with 11 bases between them. CDR1 is SGHVS and CDR2 is FQNEAQ in the germline V gene. The CDR3 totals 14 residues. Written as DNA, the CDR3 is TGTGCCAGCAGCTTAGGGGGTTCGGAGGAGACCCAGTACTTC. Encoded protein: CASSLGGSEETQYF.

This clone appeared once. The chain joins TRBV2 to TRBJ2-7; 7 bases match TRBD1. The germline V gene encodes CDR1 SNHLY and CDR2 FYNNEI. This CDR3 spans 15 amino acids. Trimming removed 3 bases from V and 2 bases from J; junction bases left unmatched: 7. For the CDR3, the DNA is TGTGCCAGCAGTGATGGCAGGGGGTGGACCTACGAGCAGTACTTC. Amino acids: CASSDGRGWTYEQYF. The full variable domain, its missing parts supplied by reference TRBV2 and TRBJ2-7, is EPEVTQTPSHQVTQMGQEVILRCVPISNHLYFYWYRQILGQKVEFLVSFYNNEISEKSEIFDDQFSVERPDGSNFTLKIRSTKLEDSAMYFCASSDGRGWTYEQYFGPGTRLTVT.

The gene calls are TRBV7-9 and TRBJ2-7; no definite D call. Germline V gene data show CDR1 as SEHNR and CDR2 as FQNEAQ (reference sequence). The V and J ends lost 4 bases and 1 base respectively, with 17 bases between them. The CDR3 totals 16 residues. The CDR3 sequence is CASSSTQKKESYEQYF. Here the CDR3 DNA reads TGTGCCAGCAGCTCGACGCAGAAAAAGGAGTCCTACGAGCAGTACTTC. The whole variable domain, remainder taken from reference TRBV7-9 and TRBJ2-7, is DTGVSQNPRHKITKRGQNVTFRCDPISEHNRLYWYRQTLGQGPEFLTYFQNEAQLEKSRLLSDRFSAERPKGSFSTLEIQRTEQGDSAMYLCASSSTQKKESYEQYFGPGTRLTVT.

V gene TRBV10-3 combines with J gene TRBJ2-7, with TRBD2 identical over 12 bases. V lost 3 bases to trimming and J lost 2 bases; unmatched junction nucleotides: 5. This CDR3 region has 16 residues. From germline, CDR1 is ENHRY and CDR2 SYGVKD. CDR3 nucleotide sequence: TGTGCCATCAGTGATCGGACTAGCGGGATCGCCTACGAGCAGTACTTC. This translates into CAISDRTSGIAYEQYF.

The J gene is TRBJ2-3, the V gene TRBV15; TRBD2 aligns across 8 bases. V lost 0 bases and J lost 7; bases outside the gene matches: 12. Germline CDR1 and CDR2: LNHNV and YYDKDF (reference sequence). The CDR3 consists of 17 residues. This CDR3 reads CATSRELREVLVYTQYF. The CDR3 coding sequence is TGTGCCACCAGCAGAGAGCTGCGGGAGGTATTAGTATATACGCAGTATTTT.

The J gene is TRBJ1-2, the V gene TRBV7-3; D remains ambiguous. Trimming removed 3 bases from V and 2 bases from J, with 13 bases in between. There are 15 residues in the CDR3. CDR1 and CDR2 from the germline V gene are SGHTA and FQGTGA. The CDR3: CASSLAGATNYGYTF. DNA of the CDR3: TGTGCCAGCAGCTTGGCCGGAGCCACAAACTATGGCTACACCTTC.

This clone was seen more than once but under ten times. Other DNA variants within this sample encode the same CDR3. The genes are TRBV30 and TRBJ2-7, with TRBD1 matching 7 bases. CDR1 GTSNPN and CDR2 SVGIG come from the germline V gene (reference sequence). V gave up 2 bases and J gave up 2 bases; unmatched junction bases: 0. The CDR3 sequence is 12 residues long. The CDR3 sequence: CAWSTGAYEQYF. CDR3 nucleotides: TGTGCCTGGAGTACAGGGGCCTACGAGCAGTACTTC.

This sequence joins TRBV9 and TRBJ1-6, with a possible D match to TRBD1 (5 bases). This CDR3 spans 16 amino acids. Germline CDR1 is SGDLS and CDR2 is YYNGEE. The germline V and J ends were trimmed by 3 bases and 8 bases, with 18 bases remaining between them. CDR3 residues: CASSETGGGLDSPLHF. The CDR3 DNA sequence: TGTGCCAGCAGCGAGACTGGTGGGGGTTTGGATTCACCCCTCCACTTT.

The chain has TRBV5-6 and TRBJ1-6; 7 bases match TRBD1. The CDR3 runs to 16 residues. Germline CDR1 is SGHDT and CDR2 is YYEEEE. V shed 2 bases and J 4 bases; nucleotides not matched to a gene: 6. The DNA for the CDR3 is TGTGCCAGCAGCTTATCCGGGACAGATTATAATTCACCCCTCCACTTT. Residues: CASSLSGTDYNSPLHF.

The gene calls are TRBV6-5 and TRBJ1-1; 7 bases fit TRBD1. This CDR3 spans 14 amino acids. Germline V CDR1 and CDR2: MNHEY, SVGAGI. Germline trimming cut 6 bases from V and 4 bases from J; bases unmatched to any gene: 8. The DNA of the CDR3 is TGTGCCAGCAGCCGGACAGGCCCGTCCACTGAAGCTTTCTTT. Protein sequence: CASSRTGPSTEAFF.

This CDR3 is CASSLQGLGYEQFF. DNA of the CDR3: TGTGCCAGCAGCCTACAGGGCTTGGGCTATGAGCAGTTCTTC. The chain combines TRBV13 with TRBJ2-1, with TRBD1 as a possible D gene (6 bases). The germline gives CDR1 PRHDT, CDR2 FYEKMQ (reference sequence). Trimming took off 5 bases at V and 8 bases at J, with 16 bases between the two ends. There are 14 residues in the CDR3.

To note about this clone: The same CDR3 also results from other DNA sequences found in this sample. The V call is TRBV5-4, the J call TRBJ2-1; D is undetermined. CDR3 length: 13 amino acids. V lost 1 base to trimming and J lost 0 bases, with 2 bases between them. Per germline, CDR1 SGHNT and CDR2 YYREEE (reference sequence). CDR3 amino acids: CASSLNSYNEQFF. CDR3 nucleotide sequence: TGTGCCAGCAGCTTGAACTCCTACAATGAGCAGTTCTTC.

The chain combines TRBV27 with TRBJ2-7; TRBD2 aligns across 7 bases. This CDR3 contains 15 residues. Germline CDR1 MNHEY, CDR2 SMNVEV (reference sequence). V was pared by 0 bases and J by 7 bases, with 9 bases of the junction left unmatched. Here the CDR3 reads CASSLSGEGLGEQYF. The CDR3 region has the DNA TGTGCCAGCAGTTTATCGGGGGAGGGATTGGGTGAGCAGTACTTC.

The CDR3 spells CASSPIPPETQYF. The CDR3 nucleotides are TGTGCCAGCAGTCCCATACCCCCGGAGACCCAGTACTTC. The chain uses TRBV27 and TRBJ2-5; D gene unclear. Germline CDR1 reads MNHEY; CDR2 reads SMNVEV (reference sequence). V lost 5 bases and J lost 5, with 12 bases in between. The CDR3 covers 13 residues.

The chain has TRBV10-3 and TRBJ2-1; no clear D. The CDR3 runs to 11 residues. Trimming cost V 3 bases and J 6 bases, with 3 bases left between them. The germline V gene encodes CDR1 ENHRY and CDR2 SYGVKD. CDR3 loop: CAISDPNEQFF. In nucleotides, the CDR3 is TGTGCCATCAGTGATCCCAATGAGCAGTTCTTC.

The chain has TRBV4-3 and TRBJ1-1, with 7 positions matching TRBD1. V shed 0 bases and J 7 bases; nucleotides not matched to a gene: 8. Per germline, CDR1 LGHNA and CDR2 YSLEER. The CDR3 extends over 15 amino acids. CDR3 region: CASSQDERTGNEAFF. DNA for the CDR3: TGCGCCAGCAGCCAAGATGAAAGGACAGGCAATGAAGCTTTCTTT.

The chain recombines TRBV7-9 with TRBJ2-1; perhaps D is TRBD1 or TRBD2 (5 bases each). Trimming shortened V by 4 bases and J by 2 bases, and 12 bases separated the two germline ends. The CDR3 is 15 amino acids. Germline V gives CDR1 SEHNR, CDR2 FQNEAQ (reference sequence). The CDR3 protein is CASSSRENTYNEQFF. The CDR3 bases are TGTGCCAGCAGCTCCAGGGAGAACACCTACAATGAGCAGTTCTTC.

The chain has TRBV9 and TRBJ2-2; D may be TRBD2 (6 bases). Germline lookup yields CDR1 SGDLS and CDR2 YYNGEE. The V and J ends lost 4 bases and 0 bases respectively, with 10 bases between them. The CDR3 is 15 amino acids. The CDR3 protein is CASSPGGANTGELFF. As DNA, the CDR3 is TGTGCCAGCAGCCCCGGAGGGGCGAACACCGGGGAGCTGTTTTTT.